Listed here is a single TCR beta chain. The germline V gene has CDR1 LNHDA and CDR2 SQIVND (reference sequence). Trimming pared 6 bases from V and 3 bases from J, leaving 12 bases between. There are 13 residues in the CDR3. Sequencing used immunoSEQ multiplex PCR; TCRdb keeps in-frame clones, though not all of them. This table holds roughly 63,000 clones, approximately 88% found once. This sample is drawn from a study of cytomegalovirus exposure and HLA in healthy donors. This sequence originates from a woman between 18 and 29 years old in good health and CMV-seronegative. Sequencing was carried out using PBMCs. The rearrangement joins TRBV19 to TRBJ2-7; D remains ambiguous. The CDR3 DNA reads as TGTGCCAGTAGCTCAGGCCAACTCTACGAGCAGTACTTC. It encodes CASSSGQLYEQYF.